This T cell receptor (beta chain) originates from a study of Ad26.COV2.S vaccination and SARS-CoV-2 variants. Whole-study context: Ad26.COV2.S, an intramuscular injection, was given once or twice 56 days apart. General study points: Vaccine recipients and placebo recipients showed similar non-spike TCR breadth. Spike-specific TCR breadth was greater after Ad26.COV2.S than placebo.

CDR1 and CDR2 from the germline V gene are SNHLY and FYNNEI. V dropped 6 bases and J dropped 7 bases, with 7 bases sitting between them. The CDR3 loop spans 11 amino acids. As to treatment: around 19 received Ad26.COV2.S at low or high dose, single or two shots; a few received placebo; per-sample allocation not given. Each sample was drawn 63 days after the first injection (of vaccine or placebo). This vaccine is an Ad26 vector that expresses the Wuhan-strain SARS-CoV-2 spike. Concerning this clone: Antigen specificity is unknown.

Libraries were prepared by immunoSEQ multiplex PCR; TCRdb keeps only in-frame clonotypes and omits some of them. The sample shows 450,000 to 550,000 clones, around 89% of them seen only once. The input for sequencing was peripheral blood, taken in a trial of Ad26.COV2.S vaccine versus placebo. This chain connects TRBV2 to TRBJ2-1, with TRBD1 as a possible D gene (6 bases). The origin of this receptor is a person aged 18-60 years who received the Ad26.COV2.S COVID-19 vaccine or a placebo. The CDR3 loop reads CASRDRNEQFF. CDR3 coding DNA: TGTGCCAGCAGGGACAGAAATGAGCAGTTCTTC.